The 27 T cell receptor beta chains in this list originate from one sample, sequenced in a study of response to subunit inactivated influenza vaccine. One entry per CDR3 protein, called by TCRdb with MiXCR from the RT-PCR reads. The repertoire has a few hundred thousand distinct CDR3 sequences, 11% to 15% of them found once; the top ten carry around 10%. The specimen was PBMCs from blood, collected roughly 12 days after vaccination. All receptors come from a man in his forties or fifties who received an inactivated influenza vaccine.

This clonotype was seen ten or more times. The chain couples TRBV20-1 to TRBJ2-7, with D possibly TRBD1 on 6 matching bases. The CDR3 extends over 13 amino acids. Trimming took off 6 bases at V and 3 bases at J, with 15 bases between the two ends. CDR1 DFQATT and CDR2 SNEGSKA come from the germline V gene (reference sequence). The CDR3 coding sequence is TGCAGTGCCGCCGGGACACAAGACTACGAGCAGTACTTC. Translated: CSAAGTQDYEQYF.

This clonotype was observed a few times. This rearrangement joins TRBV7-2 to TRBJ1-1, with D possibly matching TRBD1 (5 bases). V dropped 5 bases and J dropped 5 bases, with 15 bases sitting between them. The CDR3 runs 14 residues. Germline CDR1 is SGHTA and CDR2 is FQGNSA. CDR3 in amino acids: CASSTRQPGTEAFF. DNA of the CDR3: TGTGCCAGCAGCACTAGACAGCCGGGGACTGAAGCTTTCTTT.

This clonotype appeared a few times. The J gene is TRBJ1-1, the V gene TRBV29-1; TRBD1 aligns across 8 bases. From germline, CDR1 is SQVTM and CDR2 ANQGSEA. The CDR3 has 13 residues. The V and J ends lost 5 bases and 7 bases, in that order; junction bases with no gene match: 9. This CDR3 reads CSVFAGGAVEAFF. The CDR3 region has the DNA TGCAGCGTTTTCGCAGGGGGCGCGGTTGAAGCTTTCTTT.

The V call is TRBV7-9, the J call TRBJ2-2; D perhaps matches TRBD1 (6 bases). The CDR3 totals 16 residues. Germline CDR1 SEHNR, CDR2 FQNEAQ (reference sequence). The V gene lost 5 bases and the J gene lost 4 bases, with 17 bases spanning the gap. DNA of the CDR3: TGTGCCAGCAGCCTGATGGGGGCTTTCGGCACCGGGGAGCTGTTTTTT. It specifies CASSLMGAFGTGELFF.

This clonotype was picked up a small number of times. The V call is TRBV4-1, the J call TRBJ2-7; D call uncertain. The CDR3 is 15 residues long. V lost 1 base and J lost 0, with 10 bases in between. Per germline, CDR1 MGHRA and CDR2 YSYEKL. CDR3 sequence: CASSQAYTSSYEQYF. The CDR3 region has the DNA TGCGCCAGCAGCCAAGCGTACACGAGCTCCTACGAGCAGTACTTC.

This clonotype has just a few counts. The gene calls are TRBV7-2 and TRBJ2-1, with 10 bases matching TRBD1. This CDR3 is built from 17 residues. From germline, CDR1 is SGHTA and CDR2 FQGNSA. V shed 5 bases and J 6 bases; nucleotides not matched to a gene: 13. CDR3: CASSTPPGTGARNEQFF. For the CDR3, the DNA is TGTGCCAGCAGCACCCCCCCCGGGACAGGGGCCCGCAATGAGCAGTTCTTC.

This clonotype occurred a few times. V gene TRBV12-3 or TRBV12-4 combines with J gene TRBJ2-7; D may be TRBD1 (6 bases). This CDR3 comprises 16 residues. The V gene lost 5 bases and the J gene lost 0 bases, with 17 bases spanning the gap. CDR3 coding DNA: TGTGCCAGCAGTCCCCAAGGGGGATTCCCCTCCTACGAGCAGTACTTC. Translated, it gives CASSPQGGFPSYEQYF.

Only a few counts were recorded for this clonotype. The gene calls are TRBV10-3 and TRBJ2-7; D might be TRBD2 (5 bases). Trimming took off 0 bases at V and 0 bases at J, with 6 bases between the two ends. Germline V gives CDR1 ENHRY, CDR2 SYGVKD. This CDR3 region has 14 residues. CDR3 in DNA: TGTGCCATCAGTGAGTCGGGGAGCTCCTACGAGCAGTACTTC. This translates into CAISESGSSYEQYF.

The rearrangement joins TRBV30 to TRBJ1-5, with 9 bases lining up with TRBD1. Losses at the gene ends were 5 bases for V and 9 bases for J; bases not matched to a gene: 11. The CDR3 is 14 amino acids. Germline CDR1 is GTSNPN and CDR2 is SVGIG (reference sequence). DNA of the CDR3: TGTGCCTGGGGGGACCTGGGACAGGGATCGCCCCAGCATTTT. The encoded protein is CAWGDLGQGSPQHF.

The CDR3 nucleotides read TGTGCCAGCAGTAGACAATCGGAACAGGCTGGCTACACCTTC. Amino acid sequence: CASSRQSEQAGYTF. The rearrangement uses TRBV7-2 and TRBJ1-2, with a weak D call TRBD1 (5 bases). This CDR3 is 14 amino acids long. V lost 6 bases and J 7 bases, leaving 18 bases between the germline ends. The germline CDR1 and CDR2 sequences are SGHTA and FQGNSA.

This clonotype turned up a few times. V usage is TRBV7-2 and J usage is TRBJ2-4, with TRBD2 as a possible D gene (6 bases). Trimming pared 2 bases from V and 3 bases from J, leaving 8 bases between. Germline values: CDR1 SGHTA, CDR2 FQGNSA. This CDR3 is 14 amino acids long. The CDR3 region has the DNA TGTGCCAGCAGCTTAAAGGGAGGCAAAAACATTCAGTACTTC. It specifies CASSLKGGKNIQYF.

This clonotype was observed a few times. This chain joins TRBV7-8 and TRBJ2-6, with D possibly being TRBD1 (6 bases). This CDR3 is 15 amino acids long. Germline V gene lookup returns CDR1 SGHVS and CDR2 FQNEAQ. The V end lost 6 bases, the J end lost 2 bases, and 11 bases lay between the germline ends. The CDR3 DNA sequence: TGTGCCAGCAGTCGGACAGATACTGGGGCCAACGTCCTGACTTTC. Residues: CASSRTDTGANVLTF.

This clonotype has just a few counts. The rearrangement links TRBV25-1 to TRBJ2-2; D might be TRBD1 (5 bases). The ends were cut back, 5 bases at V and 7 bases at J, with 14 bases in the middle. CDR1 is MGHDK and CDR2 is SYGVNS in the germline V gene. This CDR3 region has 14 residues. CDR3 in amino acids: CASSLSGSGGELFF. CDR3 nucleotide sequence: TGTGCCAGCAGTCTATCAGGGTCCGGCGGGGAGCTGTTTTTT.

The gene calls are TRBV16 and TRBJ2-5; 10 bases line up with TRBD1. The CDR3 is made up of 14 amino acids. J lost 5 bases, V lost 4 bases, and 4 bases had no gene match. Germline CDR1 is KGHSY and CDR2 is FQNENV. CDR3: CASSRQGAEETQYF. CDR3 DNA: TGTGCCAGCAGCCGACAGGGGGCAGAGGAGACCCAGTACTTC.

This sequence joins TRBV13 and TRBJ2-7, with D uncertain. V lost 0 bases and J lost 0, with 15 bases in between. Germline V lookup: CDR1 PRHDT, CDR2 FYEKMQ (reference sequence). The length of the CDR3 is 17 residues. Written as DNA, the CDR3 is TGTGCCAGCAGCTTAGGCCTGTCCGTCCGGAGCTCCTACGAGCAGTACTTC. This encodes CASSLGLSVRSSYEQYF. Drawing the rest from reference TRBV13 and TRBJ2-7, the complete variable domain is AAGVIQSPRHLIKEKRETATLKCYPIPRHDTVYWYQQGPGQDPQFLISFYEKMQSDKGSIPDRFSAQQFSDYHSELNMSSLELGDSALYFCASSLGLSVRSSYEQYFGPGTRLTVT.

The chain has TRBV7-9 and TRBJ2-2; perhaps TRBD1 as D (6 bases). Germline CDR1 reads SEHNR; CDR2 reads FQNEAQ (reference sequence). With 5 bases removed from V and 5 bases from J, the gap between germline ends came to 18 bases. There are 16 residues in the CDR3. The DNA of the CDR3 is TGTGCCAGCAGCGCCTTCCGACAGGTTCGGACCGGGGAGCTGTTTTTT. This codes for CASSAFRQVRTGELFF.

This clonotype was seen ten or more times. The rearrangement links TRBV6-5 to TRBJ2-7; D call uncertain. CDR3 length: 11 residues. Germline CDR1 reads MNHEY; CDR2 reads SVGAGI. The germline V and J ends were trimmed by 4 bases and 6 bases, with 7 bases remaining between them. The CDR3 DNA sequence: TGTGCCAGCAGTTCCCCGCCCGAGCAGTACTTC. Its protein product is CASSSPPEQYF.

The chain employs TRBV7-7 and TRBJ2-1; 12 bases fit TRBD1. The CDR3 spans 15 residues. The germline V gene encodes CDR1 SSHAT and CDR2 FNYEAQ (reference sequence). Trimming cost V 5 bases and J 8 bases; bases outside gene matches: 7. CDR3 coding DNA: TGTGCCAGCAGCCGGGGACAGGGGGCGCAGGATGAGCAGTTCTTC. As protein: CASSRGQGAQDEQFF.

CDR3 amino acids: CASSQGSIYYEQYF. In nucleotides, the CDR3 is TGTGCCAGCAGCCAAGGTAGCATCTACTACGAGCAGTACTTC. This chain uses TRBV14 with TRBJ2-7; D gene ambiguous. CDR1 is SGHDN, CDR2 FVKESK, per germline. The germline V and J ends were trimmed by 1 base and 3 bases, with 10 bases remaining between them. The CDR3 is made up of 14 amino acids.

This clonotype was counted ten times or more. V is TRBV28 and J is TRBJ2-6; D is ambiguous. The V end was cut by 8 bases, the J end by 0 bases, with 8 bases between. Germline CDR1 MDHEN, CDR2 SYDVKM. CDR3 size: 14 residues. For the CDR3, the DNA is TGTGCCAGCTCGAGGTACTCTGGGGCCAACGTCCTGACTTTC. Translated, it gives CASSRYSGANVLTF.

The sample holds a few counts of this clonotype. The CDR3 here is CASSQEGTDYNEQFF. CDR3 DNA sequence: TGTGCCAGCAGCCAAGAAGGGACAGACTACAATGAGCAGTTCTTC. The rearrangement joins TRBV3-1 to TRBJ2-1; 7 nucleotides line up with TRBD1. From germline, CDR1 is LGHDT and CDR2 YNNKEL (reference sequence). With 0 bases clipped from V and 3 bases from J, the junction kept 2 bases outside the gene matches. CDR3 size: 15 residues.

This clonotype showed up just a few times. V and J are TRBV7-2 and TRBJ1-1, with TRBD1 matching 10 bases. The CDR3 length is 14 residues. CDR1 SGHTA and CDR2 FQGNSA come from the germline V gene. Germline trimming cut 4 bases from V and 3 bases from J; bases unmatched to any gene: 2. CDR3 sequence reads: CASSSTGGYTEAFF. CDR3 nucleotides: TGTGCCAGCAGCTCGACAGGGGGCTACACTGAAGCTTTCTTT.

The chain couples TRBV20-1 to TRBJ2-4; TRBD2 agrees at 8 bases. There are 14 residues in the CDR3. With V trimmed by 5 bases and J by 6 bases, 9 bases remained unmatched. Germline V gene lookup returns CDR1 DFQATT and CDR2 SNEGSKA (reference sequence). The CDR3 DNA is TGCAGTGCTGGAACCAGGAGCGGGGGAAACATTCAGTACTTC. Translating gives CSAGTRSGGNIQYF.

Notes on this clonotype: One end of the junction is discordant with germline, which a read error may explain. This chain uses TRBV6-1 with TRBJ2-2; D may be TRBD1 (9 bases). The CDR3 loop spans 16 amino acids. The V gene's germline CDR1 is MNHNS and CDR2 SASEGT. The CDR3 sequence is CASIFSGTGNTVELFF. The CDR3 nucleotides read TGTGCCAGCATCTTTAGCGGGACAGGGAACACCGTGGAGCTGTTTTTT.

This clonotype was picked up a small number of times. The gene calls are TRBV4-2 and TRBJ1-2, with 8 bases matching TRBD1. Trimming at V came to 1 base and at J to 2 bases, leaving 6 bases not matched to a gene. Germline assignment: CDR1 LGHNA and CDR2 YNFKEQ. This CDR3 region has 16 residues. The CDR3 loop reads CASSQGIGTGNYGYTF. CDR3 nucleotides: TGTGCCAGCAGCCAAGGAATAGGGACAGGCAACTATGGCTACACCTTC.

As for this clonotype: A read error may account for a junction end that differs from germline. The CDR3 DNA reads as TGTGCCATCAGTGCTCGAGCTAGTACAACCCTTCAAGAGACCCAGTACTTC. This gives the protein CAISARASTTLQETQYF. This sequence joins TRBV6-6 and TRBJ2-5; no definite D call. The CDR3 length is 17 residues. In germline, CDR1 is MNHNY, CDR2 SVGAGI (reference sequence).

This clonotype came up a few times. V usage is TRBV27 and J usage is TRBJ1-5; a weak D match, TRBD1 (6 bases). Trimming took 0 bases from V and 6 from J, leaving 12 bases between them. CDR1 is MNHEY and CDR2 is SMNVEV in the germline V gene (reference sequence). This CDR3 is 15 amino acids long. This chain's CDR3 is CASSLSVGAGQPQHF. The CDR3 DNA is TGTGCCAGCAGTTTATCCGTGGGGGCTGGTCAGCCCCAGCATTTT.